The sequence of this TCR beta chain was determined in a study of T cells in Graves' hyperthyroidism and ophthalmopathy. There are 13 residues in the CDR3. CDR1 is GTSNPN and CDR2 is SVGIG in the germline V gene (reference sequence). V was pared by 3 bases and J by 8 bases, with 4 bases of the junction left unmatched. RNA transcripts provided the source from which TCR beta CDR3 regions were amplified. The primer set for the first-round RT-PCR of the TCR CDR3 was HTBI. TCRdb reprocessed the multiplex PCR reads via MiXCR and lists one record per CDR3 protein. The sample holds nearly 600,000 distinct CDR3 sequences, 14% seen once.

The V call is TRBV30, the J call TRBJ2-1, with 10 bases lining up with TRBD1. This TCR derives from a young woman with Graves' hyperthyroidism that later progressed to Graves' ophthalmopathy. Sample: blood. The CDR3 DNA sequence: TGTGCCTGGAGGACAGGGGGCATTTATGAGCAGTTCTTC. Translating it yields CAWRTGGIYEQFF.